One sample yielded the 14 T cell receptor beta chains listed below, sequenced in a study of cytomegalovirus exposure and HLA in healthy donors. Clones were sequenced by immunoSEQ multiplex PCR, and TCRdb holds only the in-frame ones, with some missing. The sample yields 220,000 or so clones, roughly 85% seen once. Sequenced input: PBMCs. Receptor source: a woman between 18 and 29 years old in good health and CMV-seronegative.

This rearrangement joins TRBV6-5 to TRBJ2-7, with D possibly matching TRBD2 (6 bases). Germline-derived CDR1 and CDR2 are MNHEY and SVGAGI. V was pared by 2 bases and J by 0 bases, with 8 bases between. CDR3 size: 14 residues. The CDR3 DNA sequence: TGTGCCAGCAGTTACGGTAGCGGCTCCTACGAGCAGTACTTC. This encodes CASSYGSGSYEQYF.

The CDR3 DNA is TGTGCCAGCAGCGGACTTCAGGGCCAGGGGGCGTTTGGCTACACCTTC. Its protein is CASSGLQGQGAFGYTF. The chain employs TRBV9 and TRBJ1-2; 8 bases line up with TRBD1. CDR3 length equals 16 residues. The V gene's germline CDR1 is SGDLS and CDR2 YYNGEE. J was trimmed by 7 bases and V by 3 bases; bases with no gene match: 14.

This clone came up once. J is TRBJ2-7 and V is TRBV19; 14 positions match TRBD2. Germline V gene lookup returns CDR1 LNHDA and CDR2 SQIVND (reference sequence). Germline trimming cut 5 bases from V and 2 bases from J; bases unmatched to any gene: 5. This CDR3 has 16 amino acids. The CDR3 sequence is CASSFGLAGGAYEQYF. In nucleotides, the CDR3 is TGTGCCAGTAGTTTCGGACTAGCGGGAGGTGCCTACGAGCAGTACTTC.

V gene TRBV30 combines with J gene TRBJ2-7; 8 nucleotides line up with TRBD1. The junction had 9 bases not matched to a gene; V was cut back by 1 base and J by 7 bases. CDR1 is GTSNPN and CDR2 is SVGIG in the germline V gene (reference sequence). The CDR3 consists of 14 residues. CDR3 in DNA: TGTGCCTGGAGTGCTTCGACAGGGGTCTGGGAGCAGTACTTC. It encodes CAWSASTGVWEQYF. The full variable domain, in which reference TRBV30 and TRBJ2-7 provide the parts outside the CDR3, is SQTIHQWPATLVQPVGSPLSLECTVEGTSNPNLYWYRQAAGRGLQLLFYSVGIGQISSEVPQNLSASRPQDRQFILSSKKLLLSDSGFYLCAWSASTGVWEQYFGPGTRLTVT.

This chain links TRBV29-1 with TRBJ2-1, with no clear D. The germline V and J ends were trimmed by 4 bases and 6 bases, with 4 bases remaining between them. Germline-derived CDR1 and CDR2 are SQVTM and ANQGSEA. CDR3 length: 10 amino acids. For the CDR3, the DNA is TGCAGCGTTGGAGCCAATGAGCAGTTCTTC. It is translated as CSVGANEQFF.

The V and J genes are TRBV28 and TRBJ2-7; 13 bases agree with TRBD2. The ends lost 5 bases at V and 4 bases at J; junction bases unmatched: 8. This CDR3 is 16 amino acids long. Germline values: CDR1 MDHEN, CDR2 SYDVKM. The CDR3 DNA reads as TGTGCCAGCAGTAAGGGACTAGCGGGACCGTTGTACGAGCAGTACTTC. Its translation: CASSKGLAGPLYEQYF. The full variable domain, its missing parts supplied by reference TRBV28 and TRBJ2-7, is DVKVTQSSRYLVKRTGEKVFLECVQDMDHENMFWYRQDPGLGLRLIYFSYDVKMKEKGDIPEGYSVSREKKERFSLILESASTNQTSMYLCASSKGLAGPLYEQYFGPGTRLTVT.

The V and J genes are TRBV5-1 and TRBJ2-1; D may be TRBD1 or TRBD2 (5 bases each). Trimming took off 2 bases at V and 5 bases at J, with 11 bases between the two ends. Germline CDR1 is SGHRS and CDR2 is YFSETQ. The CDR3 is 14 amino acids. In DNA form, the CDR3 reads TGCGCCAGCAGCTTCAGGGACCCGAACAATGAGCAGTTCTTC. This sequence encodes CASSFRDPNNEQFF.

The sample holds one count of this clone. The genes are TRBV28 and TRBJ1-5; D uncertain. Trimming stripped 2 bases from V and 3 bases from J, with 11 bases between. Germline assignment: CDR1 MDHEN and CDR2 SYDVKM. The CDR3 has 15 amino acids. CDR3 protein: CASSLDAQHNQPQHF. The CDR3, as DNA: TGTGCCAGCAGTTTAGACGCACAGCACAATCAGCCCCAGCATTTT.

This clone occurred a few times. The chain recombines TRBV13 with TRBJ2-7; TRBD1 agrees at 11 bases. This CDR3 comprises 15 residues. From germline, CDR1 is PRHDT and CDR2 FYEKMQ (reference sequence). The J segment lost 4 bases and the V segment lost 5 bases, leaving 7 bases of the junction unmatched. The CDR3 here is CASSLRTGGRYEQYF. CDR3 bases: TGTGCCAGCAGCCTAAGGACAGGGGGCCGGTACGAGCAGTACTTC.

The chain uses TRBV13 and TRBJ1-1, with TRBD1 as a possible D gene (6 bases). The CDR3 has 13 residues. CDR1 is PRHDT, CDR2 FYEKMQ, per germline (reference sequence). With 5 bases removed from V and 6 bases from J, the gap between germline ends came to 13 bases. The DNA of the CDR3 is TGTGCCAGCAGCCTCAGGGGCATATCTGAAGCTTTCTTT. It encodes CASSLRGISEAFF.

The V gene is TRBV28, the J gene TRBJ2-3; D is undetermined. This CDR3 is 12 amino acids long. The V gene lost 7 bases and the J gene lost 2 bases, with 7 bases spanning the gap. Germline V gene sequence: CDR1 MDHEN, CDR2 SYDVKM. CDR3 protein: CASNTFTDTQYF. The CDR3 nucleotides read TGTGCCAGCAACACCTTCACAGATACGCAGTATTTT.

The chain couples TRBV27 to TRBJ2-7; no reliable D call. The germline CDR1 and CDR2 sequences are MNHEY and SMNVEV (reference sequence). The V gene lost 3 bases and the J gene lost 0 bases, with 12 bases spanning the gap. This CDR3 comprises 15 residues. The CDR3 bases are TGTGCCAGCAGTTTCCGGCCGGGCGGCTCCTACGAGCAGTACTTC. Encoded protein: CASSFRPGGSYEQYF.

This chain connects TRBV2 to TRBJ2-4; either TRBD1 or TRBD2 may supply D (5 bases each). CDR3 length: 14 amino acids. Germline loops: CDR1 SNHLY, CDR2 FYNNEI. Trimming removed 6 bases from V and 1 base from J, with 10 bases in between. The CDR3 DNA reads TGTGCCAGCAGGGGGACGATTGCCAAAAACATTCAGTACTTC. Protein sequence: CASRGTIAKNIQYF.

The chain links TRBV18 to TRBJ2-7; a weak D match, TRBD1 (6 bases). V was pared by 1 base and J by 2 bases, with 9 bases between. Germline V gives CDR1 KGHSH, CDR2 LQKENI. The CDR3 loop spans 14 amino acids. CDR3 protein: CASSPLGQTYEQYF. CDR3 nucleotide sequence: TGTGCCAGCTCACCACTTGGACAGACCTACGAGCAGTACTTC. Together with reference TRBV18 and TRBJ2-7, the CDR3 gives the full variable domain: NAGVMQNPRHLVRRRGQEARLRCSPMKGHSHVYWYRQLPEEGLKFMVYLQKENIIDESGMPKERFSAEFPKEGPSILRIQQVVRGDSAAYFCASSPLGQTYEQYFGPGTRLTVT.